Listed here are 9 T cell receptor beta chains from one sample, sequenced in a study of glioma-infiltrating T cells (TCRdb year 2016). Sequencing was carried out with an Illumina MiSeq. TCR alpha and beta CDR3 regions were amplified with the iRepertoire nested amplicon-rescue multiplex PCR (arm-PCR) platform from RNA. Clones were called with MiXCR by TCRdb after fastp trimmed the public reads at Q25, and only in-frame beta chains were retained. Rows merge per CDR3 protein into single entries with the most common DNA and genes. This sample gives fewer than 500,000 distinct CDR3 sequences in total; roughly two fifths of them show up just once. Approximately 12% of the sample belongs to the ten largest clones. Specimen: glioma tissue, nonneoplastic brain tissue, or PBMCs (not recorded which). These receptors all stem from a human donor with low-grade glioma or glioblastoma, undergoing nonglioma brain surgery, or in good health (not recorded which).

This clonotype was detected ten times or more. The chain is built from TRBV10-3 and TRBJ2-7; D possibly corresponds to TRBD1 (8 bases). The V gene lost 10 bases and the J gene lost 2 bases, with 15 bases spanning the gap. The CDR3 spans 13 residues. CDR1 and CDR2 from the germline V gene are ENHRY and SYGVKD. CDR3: CATGGTGTYEQYF. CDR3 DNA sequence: TGTGCCACCGGGGGGACAGGTACCTACGAGCAGTACTTC.

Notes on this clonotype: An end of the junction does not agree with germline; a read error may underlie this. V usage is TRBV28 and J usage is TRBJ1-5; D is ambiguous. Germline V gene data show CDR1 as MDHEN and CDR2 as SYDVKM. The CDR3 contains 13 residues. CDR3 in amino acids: CASTPMVDQPHHF. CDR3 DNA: TGTGCCAGCACCCCAATGGTAGATCAGCCCCATCATTTT. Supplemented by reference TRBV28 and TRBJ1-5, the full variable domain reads DVKVTQSSRYLVKRTGEKVFLECVQDMDHENMFWYRQDPGLGLRLIYFSYDVKMKEKGDIPEGYSVSREKKERFSLILESASTNQTSMYLCASTPMVDQPHHFGDGTRLSIL.

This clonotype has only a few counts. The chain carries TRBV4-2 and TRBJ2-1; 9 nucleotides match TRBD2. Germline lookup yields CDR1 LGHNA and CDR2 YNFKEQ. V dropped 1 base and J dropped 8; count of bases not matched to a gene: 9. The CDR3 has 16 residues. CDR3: CASSQAGREGRDEQFF. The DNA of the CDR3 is TGTGCCAGCAGCCAAGCGGGGCGGGAGGGCCGCGATGAGCAGTTCTTC.

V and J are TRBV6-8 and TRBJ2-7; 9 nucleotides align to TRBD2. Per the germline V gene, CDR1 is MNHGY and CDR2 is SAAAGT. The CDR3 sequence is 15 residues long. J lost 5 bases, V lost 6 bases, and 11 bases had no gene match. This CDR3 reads CASSLGSSGVDEQYF. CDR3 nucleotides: TGTGCCAGCAGCTTAGGTTCTAGCGGGGTAGACGAGCAGTACTTC.

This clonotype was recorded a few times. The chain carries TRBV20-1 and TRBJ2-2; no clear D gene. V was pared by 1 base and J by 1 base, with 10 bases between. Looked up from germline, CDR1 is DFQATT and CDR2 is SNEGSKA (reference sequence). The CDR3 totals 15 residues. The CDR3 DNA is TGCAGTGCTAGAGGCCGACTCCGGAACACCGGGGAGCTGTTTTTT. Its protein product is CSARGRLRNTGELFF.

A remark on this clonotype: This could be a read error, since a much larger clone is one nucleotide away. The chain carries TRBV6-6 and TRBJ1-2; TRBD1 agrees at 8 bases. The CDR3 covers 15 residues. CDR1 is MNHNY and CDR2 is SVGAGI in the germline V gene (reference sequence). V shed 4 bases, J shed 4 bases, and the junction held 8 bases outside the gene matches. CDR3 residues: CASSWTGKPPYGYTF. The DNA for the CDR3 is TGTGCCAGCAGTTGGACAGGGAAGCCCCCCTATGGCTACACCTTC.

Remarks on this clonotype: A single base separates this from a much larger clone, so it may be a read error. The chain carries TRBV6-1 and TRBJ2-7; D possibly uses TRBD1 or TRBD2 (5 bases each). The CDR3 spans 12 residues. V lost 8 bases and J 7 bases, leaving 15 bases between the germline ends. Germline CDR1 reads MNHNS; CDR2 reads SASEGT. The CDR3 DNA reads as TGTGCCAGCGCCAGGGAGCTTGGGGAGCAGTACTTC. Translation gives CASARELGEQYF.

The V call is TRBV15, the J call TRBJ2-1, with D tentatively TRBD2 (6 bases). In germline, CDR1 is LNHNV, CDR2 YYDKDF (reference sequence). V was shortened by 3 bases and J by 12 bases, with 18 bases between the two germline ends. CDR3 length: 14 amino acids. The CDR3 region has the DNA TGTGCCACCAGCAGCCGGGACTCCAACAAGGGGCAGTTCTTC. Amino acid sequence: CATSSRDSNKGQFF.

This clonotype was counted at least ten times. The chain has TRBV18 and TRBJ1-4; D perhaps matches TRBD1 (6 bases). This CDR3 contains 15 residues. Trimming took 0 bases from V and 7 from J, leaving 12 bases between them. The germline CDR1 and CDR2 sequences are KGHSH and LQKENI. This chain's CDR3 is CASSPPGAPSEKLFF. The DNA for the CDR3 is TGTGCCAGCTCACCACCGGGGGCACCCAGTGAAAAACTGTTTTTT.